This record covers a single TCR beta chain. The antigen is undetermined. These data come from a study of T cell repertoires in cytomegalovirus infection. Study results and caveats: Cumulated frequencies of public TCR beta families served to identify carriers of CMV plus the relevant HLA. HLA-C-restricted CMV clonotypes gave the most frequent clonotype in two of eight donors.

TCRdb reprocessed the reads via MiXCR and lists one record per CDR3 protein. The sample yields around 440,000 distinct CDR3 sequences, about 11% seen once. CDR3 length: 13 amino acids. V gave up 7 bases and J gave up 4 bases; unmatched junction bases: 3. The germline V gene has CDR1 MGHDK and CDR2 SYGVNS. This TCR derives from a human donor in good health (CMV status not recorded). Some clones in this sample may be carry-over from other donors' samples. The rearrangement uses TRBV25-1 and TRBJ2-2; TRBD1 matches 7 bases. Sequenced: PBMCs. The CDR3 DNA sequence: TGTGCCAGCATCGGACAGGTCACCGGGGAGCTGTTTTTT. This codes for CASIGQVTGELFF.